This T cell receptor (beta chain) was identified in a study of OX40 agonist ivuxolimab in advanced cancers. Across the study: Anti-PD-1, anti-PD-L1 or anti-CTLA-4 therapy given earlier was allowed, and roughly 40% had some. Three dose-escalation patients had partial responses: one with hepatocellular carcinoma and two with cutaneous melanoma.

The protocol was immunoSEQ multiplex PCR, while the TCRdb copy is restricted to in-frame clones and leaves out a portion. This repertoire shows tens of thousands of clones, around nine tenths found once; its top ten account for approximately 0.26%. Note on this clone: No antigen is known for it.

Overall study results and limits: Expanded peripheral T cell antigen specificity was not determined. By week 6 at 0.1 to 3.0 mg/kg, blood CD4+ and CD8+ T cells had expanded clonally.

V lost 1 base and J 0 bases, leaving 10 bases between the germline ends. The CDR3 runs 16 residues. Germline loops: CDR1 SGHAT, CDR2 FQDESV (reference sequence). This specimen was CD4+ or CD8+ T cells sorted from blood, taken in a trial of the OX40 agonist ivuxolimab. The source of this sequence is an adult with an advanced solid tumor such as melanoma, head and neck, liver or kidney cancer. The gene calls are TRBV11-1 and TRBJ2-4; possibly TRBD1 or TRBD2 for D (5 bases each). CDR3 amino acids: CASSLDEGLAKNIQYF. DNA for the CDR3: TGTGCCAGCAGCTTAGATGAGGGGTTAGCCAAAAACATTCAGTACTTC.